These 32 T cell receptor beta chains came from one sample sequenced in a study of shared clonotypes between healthy human individuals. Data came from immunoSEQ multiplex PCR; TCRdb stores just in-frame clones and leaves some out. The data show a few hundred thousand clones, approximately 97% seen once. The sequenced material came from naive CD4+ T cells sorted from blood. Documented subset: CD45RA+ positively selected. The origin of the receptors is a woman aged 25 to 45 in good health.

The chain is built from TRBV29-1 and TRBJ2-3; D gene ambiguous. Trimming removed 4 bases at V and 3 bases at J, with 5 bases between. The CDR3 sequence is 11 residues long. Germline V gene sequence: CDR1 SQVTM, CDR2 ANQGSEA. The CDR3 sequence is CSVGVTDTQYF. The CDR3 DNA reads as TGCAGCGTTGGGGTTACAGATACGCAGTATTTT.

J is TRBJ2-3 and V is TRBV28, with TRBD2 matching over 7 bases. Germline CDR1 MDHEN, CDR2 SYDVKM. Losses at the gene ends were 2 bases for V and 9 bases for J; bases not matched to a gene: 2. CDR3 size: 12 residues. As DNA, the CDR3 is TGTGCCAGCAGTTTAAGGGACTACACGCAGTATTTT. Encoded protein: CASSLRDYTQYF. Combining the CDR3 with reference TRBV28 and TRBJ2-3 gives the whole variable domain DVKVTQSSRYLVKRTGEKVFLECVQDMDHENMFWYRQDPGLGLRLIYFSYDVKMKEKGDIPEGYSVSREKKERFSLILESASTNQTSMYLCASSLRDYTQYFGPGTRLTVL.

This chain joins TRBV7-6 and TRBJ2-2, with D hard to call. Germline loops: CDR1 SGHVS, CDR2 FNYEAQ. V was clipped by 0 bases and J by 4 bases, with 9 bases between them. The CDR3 covers 15 residues. The CDR3 region is CASSLAFRPTGELFF. The CDR3, as DNA: TGTGCCAGCAGCTTAGCGTTCCGGCCCACCGGGGAGCTGTTTTTT.

This sequence joins TRBV6-1 and TRBJ2-2, with D perhaps matching TRBD1 (5 bases). The CDR3 runs 14 residues. Trimming removed 8 bases at V and 1 base at J, with 11 bases between. Germline V CDR1 and CDR2: MNHNS, SASEGT. CDR3 protein: CASGRALNTGELFF. CDR3 DNA: TGTGCCAGCGGCAGGGCTCTGAACACCGGGGAGCTGTTTTTT.

The chain employs TRBV6-6 and TRBJ1-1; 8 bases line up with TRBD1. Trimming cost V 9 bases and J 0 bases; bases outside gene matches: 9. Germline V gene sequence: CDR1 MNHNY, CDR2 SVGAGI (reference sequence). CDR3 size: 15 residues. This chain's CDR3 is CASSGTGYLNTEAFF. The CDR3 nucleotides are TGTGCCAGTTCCGGGACAGGTTACTTGAACACTGAAGCTTTCTTT.

The chain uses TRBV28 and TRBJ1-5, with D possibly being TRBD1 (6 bases). The CDR3 extends over 15 amino acids. The V gene lost 3 bases and the J gene lost 0 bases, with 9 bases spanning the gap. CDR1 is MDHEN and CDR2 is SYDVKM in the germline V gene. CDR3 protein: CASSFTGYSNQPQHF. The CDR3 coding sequence is TGTGCCAGCAGTTTTACAGGGTATAGCAATCAGCCCCAGCATTTT.

The chain employs TRBV11-2 and TRBJ2-1, with 7 bases fitting TRBD2. The CDR3 is 15 residues long. In germline, CDR1 is SGHAT, CDR2 FQNNGV. The V and J ends lost 8 bases and 1 base, in that order; junction bases with no gene match: 8. DNA for the CDR3: TGTGCCAGCCTTCGTGTCGGGGGGTCCTACAATGAGCAGTTCTTC. It specifies CASLRVGGSYNEQFF.

V usage is TRBV10-3 and J usage is TRBJ2-1, with D possibly being TRBD2 (5 bases). Germline CDR1 is ENHRY and CDR2 is SYGVKD. This CDR3 has 13 amino acids. The germline V and J ends were trimmed by 6 bases and 2 bases, with 8 bases remaining between them. The CDR3 nucleotides are TGTGCCATCAGGAGGGAGACCTACAATGAGCAGTTCTTC. Translating it yields CAIRRETYNEQFF.

This clone was recorded only once. The chain employs TRBV5-1 and TRBJ2-1, with 14 nucleotides matching TRBD2. The CDR3 extends over 17 amino acids. Germline CDR1 and CDR2: SGHRS and YFSETQ. After removal of 4 bases from V and 2 bases from J, the junction contained 5 bases not matched to a gene. In nucleotides, the CDR3 is TGCGCCAGCAGCACAGGGACTAGCGGGAGCCCCTACAATGAGCAGTTCTTC. Translating gives CASSTGTSGSPYNEQFF.

V is TRBV6-6 and J is TRBJ1-5, with a weak D call TRBD1 (5 bases). V lost 5 bases and J lost 3, with 17 bases in between. The CDR3 covers 16 residues. Germline V gene sequence: CDR1 MNHNY, CDR2 SVGAGI (reference sequence). The CDR3 protein is CASSPQGRRPNQPQHF. Written as DNA, the CDR3 is TGTGCCAGCAGTCCCCAGGGAAGGAGGCCCAATCAGCCCCAGCATTTT.

The genes are TRBV7-9 and TRBJ2-7; unclear D gene. Trimming cost V 4 bases and J 3 bases, with 10 bases left between them. The CDR3 spans 13 residues. Germline V gene data show CDR1 as SEHNR and CDR2 as FQNEAQ (reference sequence). The CDR3: CASSSNTGYEQYF. CDR3 in DNA: TGTGCCAGCAGCTCTAACACGGGCTACGAGCAGTACTTC.

V gene TRBV29-1 combines with J gene TRBJ1-1; possible D gene TRBD1, 6 bases. Germline-derived CDR1 and CDR2 are SQVTM and ANQGSEA. The CDR3 length is 16 residues. Trimming stripped 8 bases from V and 1 base from J, with 23 bases between. CDR3 bases: TGCAGCCCACTCGTTTTAGGCAAGGACAGGAACACTGAAGCTTTCTTT. Translating gives CSPLVLGKDRNTEAFF.

J is TRBJ2-1 and V is TRBV27, with no clear D. The CDR3 sequence is 15 residues long. The V and J ends lost 5 bases and 3 bases respectively, with 14 bases between them. CDR1 is MNHEY and CDR2 is SMNVEV in the germline V gene (reference sequence). The CDR3 region is CASSPLVGDYNEQFF. DNA for the CDR3: TGTGCCAGCAGTCCCCTGGTTGGAGACTACAATGAGCAGTTCTTC.

This clone is a singleton in its sample. The chain carries TRBV19 and TRBJ1-1; D unresolved. There are 13 residues in the CDR3. V dropped 8 bases and J dropped 0 bases, with 10 bases sitting between them. Germline V gene lookup returns CDR1 LNHDA and CDR2 SQIVND (reference sequence). The CDR3 spells CASGLNMNTEAFF. As DNA, the CDR3 is TGTGCCAGTGGACTGAACATGAACACTGAAGCTTTCTTT.

This clone occurred once. The chain has TRBV7-3 and TRBJ2-1; tentatively, D is TRBD1 (5 bases). Germline V gene lookup returns CDR1 SGHTA and CDR2 FQGTGA. V lost 5 bases and J 10 bases, leaving 15 bases between the germline ends. The CDR3 is 13 residues long. CDR3 nucleotide sequence: TGTGCCAGCAGCCCCCTTAGGGGCCGGGAGCAGTTCTTC. This encodes CASSPLRGREQFF. Based on the CDR3 plus reference TRBV7-3 and TRBJ2-1, the full variable domain is GAGVSQTPSNKVTEKGKYVELRCDPISGHTALYWYRQSLGQGPEFLIYFQGTGAADDSGLPNDRFFAVRPEGSVSTLKIQRTERGDSAVYLCASSPLRGREQFFGPGTRLTVL.

The J gene is TRBJ1-2, the V gene TRBV6-5, with TRBD1 matching 7 bases. Trimming removed 3 bases from V and 2 bases from J; junction bases left unmatched: 6. The V gene's germline CDR1 is MNHEY and CDR2 SVGAGI. This CDR3 region has 15 residues. Here the CDR3 DNA reads TGTGCCAGCAGTTATGGGGGACAGTGGAACTATGGCTACACCTTC. It translates to CASSYGGQWNYGYTF.

The genes are TRBV4-1 and TRBJ2-1, with a weak D call TRBD2 (5 bases). The CDR3 is made up of 16 amino acids. Between the trimmed V and J ends, which lost 1 base and 6 bases, there was a span of 16 bases. Germline V gives CDR1 MGHRA, CDR2 YSYEKL. The CDR3 coding sequence is TGCGCCAGCAGCCAAGTATGGTCCAAAGGGAGCAATGAGCAGTTCTTC. Amino acids: CASSQVWSKGSNEQFF.

The chain recombines TRBV5-1 with TRBJ2-1; D may be TRBD2 (5 bases). V was shortened by 0 bases and J by 6 bases, with 19 bases between the two germline ends. The germline V gene encodes CDR1 SGHRS and CDR2 YFSETQ. The CDR3 length is 17 residues. CDR3: CASSLGPTGVGPNEQFF. The CDR3 coding sequence is TGCGCCAGCAGCTTGGGGCCCACCGGGGTAGGACCCAATGAGCAGTTCTTC.

This chain joins TRBV7-3 and TRBJ2-6, with D possibly matching TRBD1 (5 bases). V was pared by 2 bases and J by 2 bases, with 10 bases between. CDR1 is SGHTA and CDR2 is FQGTGA in the germline V gene. The CDR3 covers 16 residues. This chain's CDR3 is CASSLQGYAGANVLTF. The CDR3 DNA reads as TGTGCCAGCAGCTTACAGGGTTATGCTGGGGCCAACGTCCTGACTTTC.

The gene calls are TRBV7-9 and TRBJ2-7, with a weak D call TRBD2 (6 bases). Looked up from germline, CDR1 is SEHNR and CDR2 is FQNEAQ (reference sequence). V gave up 5 bases and J gave up 4 bases, with 15 bases separating them. The CDR3 is 14 residues long. The CDR3 spells CASSPEGLWYEQYF. The CDR3 DNA is TGTGCCAGCAGCCCTGAGGGACTCTGGTACGAGCAGTACTTC.

The chain carries TRBV10-1 and TRBJ2-3; 14 positions match TRBD2. Per the germline V gene, CDR1 is WNHNN and CDR2 is SYGVQD (reference sequence). The CDR3 extends over 16 amino acids. Trimming cost V 8 bases and J 2 bases; bases outside gene matches: 6. The DNA of the CDR3 is TGCGCCAGCGCACCGGGACTAGCGGGAGTCACAGATACGCAGTATTTT. Translation gives CASAPGLAGVTDTQYF.

CDR3: CASTKSAGQGNTIYF. CDR3 coding DNA: TGTGCCAGCACCAAATCGGCGGGGCAGGGAAACACCATATATTTT. This chain links TRBV7-2 with TRBJ1-3; TRBD1 is a possible D gene (5 bases). V was pared by 7 bases and J by 4 bases, with 17 bases between. Germline V gives CDR1 SGHTA, CDR2 FQGNSA. The CDR3 is 15 residues long.

V is TRBV11-2 and J is TRBJ2-5; 7 bases map to TRBD2. The CDR3 covers 18 residues. After removal of 1 base from V and 5 bases from J, the junction contained 16 bases not matched to a gene. Germline loops: CDR1 SGHAT, CDR2 FQNNGV. CDR3 coding DNA: TGTGCCAGCAGCTTAGTTGGACCCTGGGCGGGAGAACTCGAGACCCAGTACTTC. This sequence encodes CASSLVGPWAGELETQYF. Full variable domain (missing parts from reference TRBV11-2 and TRBJ2-5): EAGVAQSPRYKIIEKRQSVAFWCNPISGHATLYWYQQILGQGPKLLIQFQNNGVVDDSQLPKDRFSAERLKGVDSTLKIQPAKLEDSAVYLCASSLVGPWAGELETQYFGPGTRLLVL.

This clone was recorded once. This chain links TRBV18 with TRBJ1-2, with TRBD1 matching over 7 bases. The germline CDR1 and CDR2 sequences are KGHSH and LQKENI. This CDR3 comprises 15 residues. Trimming removed 2 bases from V and 7 bases from J; junction bases left unmatched: 10. The CDR3 DNA follows: TGTGCCAGCTCACCAGAGTCGACAGGGACGGCTGGCTACACCTTC. Translating it yields CASSPESTGTAGYTF.

J is TRBJ2-1 and V is TRBV10-3; 8 nucleotides agree with TRBD2. The length of the CDR3 is 17 residues. V lost 0 bases to trimming and J lost 9 bases; unmatched junction nucleotides: 13. CDR1 is ENHRY, CDR2 SYGVKD, per germline. The DNA for the CDR3 is TGTGCCATCAGTGAGTCGATAGCGGGACCCCCTGGGAGTGAGCAGTTCTTC. It translates to CAISESIAGPPGSEQFF.

The chain uses TRBV5-1 and TRBJ2-1; weak D call: TRBD2 (6 bases). V was shortened by 2 bases and J by 7 bases, with 22 bases between the two germline ends. The CDR3 runs 17 residues. CDR1 is SGHRS and CDR2 is YFSETQ in the germline V gene. CDR3 in DNA: TGCGCCAGCAGCTTATCGATAAGACTAGAGACTCTGAATGAGCAGTTCTTC. This gives the protein CASSLSIRLETLNEQFF.

The rearrangement uses TRBV18 and TRBJ2-2; D is perhaps TRBD2 (6 bases). Germline CDR1 and CDR2: KGHSH and LQKENI. This CDR3 has 16 residues. The V and J ends lost 6 bases and 4 bases respectively, with 18 bases between them. The CDR3 loop is CASSRRDSNFTGELFF. The CDR3 DNA is TGTGCCAGCTCTCGCCGGGACTCCAATTTCACCGGGGAGCTGTTTTTT.

The chain recombines TRBV5-4 with TRBJ2-2; D is unresolved. There are 15 residues in the CDR3. Germline CDR1 and CDR2: SGHNT and YYREEE (reference sequence). V lost 4 bases to trimming and J lost 5 bases, with 15 bases between them. The CDR3 nucleotides are TGTGCCAGCAGCGTACGGACCGATAGGACCGGGGAGCTGTTTTTT. Protein product: CASSVRTDRTGELFF.

This chain links TRBV29-1 with TRBJ2-1; D unresolved. V shed 2 bases and J shed 7 bases, with 6 bases lying between them. Germline V gene sequence: CDR1 SQVTM, CDR2 ANQGSEA. This CDR3 spans 11 amino acids. This CDR3 reads CSVESGNEQFF. The CDR3, as DNA: TGCAGCGTTGAATCAGGAAATGAGCAGTTCTTC.

The sample holds one count of this clone. The chain carries TRBV28 and TRBJ1-6, with D unresolved. Looked up from germline, CDR1 is MDHEN and CDR2 is SYDVKM. Trimming shortened V by 3 bases and J by 10 bases, and 7 bases separated the two germline ends. CDR3 size: 12 residues. The CDR3, as DNA: TGTGCCAGCAGTTTCGCCCGGTCACCCCTCCACTTT. Its translation is CASSFARSPLHF. Variable domain in full (rest from reference TRBV28 and TRBJ1-6): DVKVTQSSRYLVKRTGEKVFLECVQDMDHENMFWYRQDPGLGLRLIYFSYDVKMKEKGDIPEGYSVSREKKERFSLILESASTNQTSMYLCASSFARSPLHFGNGTRLTVT.

J is TRBJ2-6 and V is TRBV28; D possibly corresponds to TRBD1 (5 bases). Germline CDR1 is MDHEN and CDR2 is SYDVKM. The V end was cut by 7 bases, the J end by 0 bases, with 13 bases between. The CDR3 contains 16 residues. In DNA, the CDR3 is TGTGCCAGCAACGTGCAGGGAACCTCTGGGGCCAACGTCCTGACTTTC. Translation gives CASNVQGTSGANVLTF.

This clone occurred once. The chain combines TRBV28 with TRBJ1-2, with D possibly matching TRBD1 (6 bases). V shed 6 bases and J shed 9 bases, with 17 bases lying between them. From germline, CDR1 is MDHEN and CDR2 SYDVKM. This CDR3 is built from 13 residues. Here the CDR3 reads CASRRDTPSSYTF. The CDR3 nucleotides read TGTGCCAGCAGGCGGGACACCCCCTCCAGCTACACCTTC.